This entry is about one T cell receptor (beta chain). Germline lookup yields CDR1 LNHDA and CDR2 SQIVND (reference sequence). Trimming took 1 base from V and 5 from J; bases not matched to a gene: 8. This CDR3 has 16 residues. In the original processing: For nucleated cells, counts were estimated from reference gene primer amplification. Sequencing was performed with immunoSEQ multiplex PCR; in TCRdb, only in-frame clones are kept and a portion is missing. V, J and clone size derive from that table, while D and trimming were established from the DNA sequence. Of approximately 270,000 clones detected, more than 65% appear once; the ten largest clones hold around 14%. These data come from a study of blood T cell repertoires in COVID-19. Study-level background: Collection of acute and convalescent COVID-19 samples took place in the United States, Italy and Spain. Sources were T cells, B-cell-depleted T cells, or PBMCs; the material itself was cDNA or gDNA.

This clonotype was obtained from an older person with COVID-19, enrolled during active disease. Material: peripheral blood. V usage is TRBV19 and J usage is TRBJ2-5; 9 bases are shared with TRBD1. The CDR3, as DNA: TGTGCCAGTAGTATAGCCCGGACAGGGGCAGGGGAGACCCAGTACTTC. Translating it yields CASSIARTGAGETQYF.